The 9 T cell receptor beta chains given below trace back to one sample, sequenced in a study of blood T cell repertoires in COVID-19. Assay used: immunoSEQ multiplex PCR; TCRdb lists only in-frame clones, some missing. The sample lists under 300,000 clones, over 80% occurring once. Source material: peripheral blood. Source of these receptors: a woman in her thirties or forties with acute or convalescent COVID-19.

The DNA for the CDR3 is TGTGCCAGTCAGCCGACCCGGGACAGGGACTATGGCTACACCTTC. This sequence encodes CASQPTRDRDYGYTF. The rearrangement joins TRBV19 to TRBJ1-2, with 9 bases aligning to TRBD1. Germline values: CDR1 LNHDA, CDR2 SQIVND (reference sequence). The CDR3 extends over 15 amino acids. After removal of 8 bases from V and 3 bases from J, the junction contained 10 bases not matched to a gene.

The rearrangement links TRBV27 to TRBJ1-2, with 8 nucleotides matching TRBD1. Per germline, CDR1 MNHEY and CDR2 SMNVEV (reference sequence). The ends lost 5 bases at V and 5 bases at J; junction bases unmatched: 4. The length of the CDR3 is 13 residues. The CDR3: CASSGTGFYGYTF. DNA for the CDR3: TGTGCCAGCAGTGGGACAGGCTTTTATGGCTACACCTTC.

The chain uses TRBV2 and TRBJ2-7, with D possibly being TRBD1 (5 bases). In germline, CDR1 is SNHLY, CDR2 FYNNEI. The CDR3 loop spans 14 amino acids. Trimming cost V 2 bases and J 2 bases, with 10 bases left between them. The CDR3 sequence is CASSEWKGTYEQYV. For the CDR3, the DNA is TGTGCCAGCAGTGAATGGAAGGGGACCTACGAGCAGTACGTC.

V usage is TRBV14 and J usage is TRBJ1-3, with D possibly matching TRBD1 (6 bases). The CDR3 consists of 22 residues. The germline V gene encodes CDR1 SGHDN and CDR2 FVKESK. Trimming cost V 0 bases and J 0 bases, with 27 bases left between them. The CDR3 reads CASSQERDTTRQVLLSGNTIYF. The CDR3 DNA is TGTGCCAGCAGCCAAGAAAGGGACACCACACGTCAAGTATTACTCTCTGGAAACACCATATATTTT.

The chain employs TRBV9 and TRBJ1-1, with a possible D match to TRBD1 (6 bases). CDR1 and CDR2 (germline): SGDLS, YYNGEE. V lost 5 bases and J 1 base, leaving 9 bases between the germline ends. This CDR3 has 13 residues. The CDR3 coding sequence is TGTGCCAGCAGGAAGGGGGAGAACACTGAAGCTTTCTTT. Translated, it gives CASRKGENTEAFF.

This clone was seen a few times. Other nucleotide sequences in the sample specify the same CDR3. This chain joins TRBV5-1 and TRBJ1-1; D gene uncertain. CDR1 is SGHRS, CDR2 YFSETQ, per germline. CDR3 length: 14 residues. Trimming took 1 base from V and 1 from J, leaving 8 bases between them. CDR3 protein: CASSLSGQNTEAFF. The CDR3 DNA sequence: TGCGCCAGCAGCTTGAGCGGCCAGAACACTGAAGCTTTCTTT.

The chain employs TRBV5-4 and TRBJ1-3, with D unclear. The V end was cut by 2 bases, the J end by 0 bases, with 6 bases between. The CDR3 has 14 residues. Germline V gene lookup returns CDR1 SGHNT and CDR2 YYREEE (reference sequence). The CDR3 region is CASSFSGSGNTIYF. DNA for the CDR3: TGTGCCAGCAGCTTCTCCGGCTCTGGAAACACCATATATTTT.

The CDR3 DNA follows: TGCGCCAGCAGCCAGGGCTCCAATGAGCAGTTCTTC. Translated, it gives CASSQGSNEQFF. The V call is TRBV10-2, the J call TRBJ2-1; D perhaps matches TRBD1 (5 bases). CDR3 length equals 12 residues. Trimming took 6 bases from V and 6 from J, leaving 9 bases between them. CDR1 and CDR2 (germline): WSHSY, SAAADI.

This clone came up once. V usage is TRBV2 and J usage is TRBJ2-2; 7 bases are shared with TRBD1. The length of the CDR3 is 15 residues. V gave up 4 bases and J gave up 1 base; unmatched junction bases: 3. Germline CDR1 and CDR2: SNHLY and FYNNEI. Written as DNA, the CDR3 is TGTGCCAGCAGTGTGGACAGGTGGAACACCGGGGAGCTGTTTTTT. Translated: CASSVDRWNTGELFF.